This TCR beta chain was captured in a study of response to subunit inactivated influenza vaccine. Regarding the study as a whole: Few new T cells, the authors suggested, are recruited by each seasonal influenza vaccination.

This CDR3 is 16 amino acids long. From germline, CDR1 is SNHLY and CDR2 FYNNEI. The V end was cut by 8 bases, the J end by 0 bases, with 16 bases between. TCRdb ran MiXCR on the RT-PCR reads and lists one entry per CDR3 protein. This table holds approximately 520,000 distinct CDR3 sequences, about 15% found once. Details on this clonotype: No antigen is known for it.

This sequence joins TRBV2 and TRBJ2-2; weak D call: TRBD1 (6 bases). This TCR was recovered from a man between 50 and 75 years old who received an inactivated influenza vaccine. The sequences come from CD4+ T cells sorted from PBMCs, collected less than 30 months after vaccination. The CDR3 region is CASSPRGGPNTGELFF. CDR3 in DNA: TGTGCCAGCTCCCCCCGAGGGGGACCGAACACCGGGGAGCTGTTTTTT.